This T cell receptor beta chain stems from a study of monozygotic twins with inflammatory bowel disease. Findings and caveats of the study: Variability in patient repertoires may have come partly from differing immunosuppressive treatments.

The CDR3 consists of 16 residues. Germline V gene sequence: CDR1 SGHRS, CDR2 YFSETQ. Concerning this clonotype: Its antigen is undetermined.

Incorporation of UMIs carrying a 6-nucleotide sample barcode was performed by template switching. Using the 5' RACE reads, TCRdb records one entry per CDR3 protein without DNA. This repertoire includes 440,000 or so distinct CDR3 sequences. Sequencing input: blood. This chain links TRBV5-1 with TRBJ2-1; TCRdb's D call, TRBD2, is unchecked because there is no DNA. The TCR originated in a human donor with ulcerative colitis or Crohn's disease, or a healthy co-twin of an affected twin (not recorded which). CDR3 sequence: CASSYFLAGEYNEQFF.